The rows below give T cell receptor beta chains drawn from one sample of a study of neurological immune-mediated disorders. TCRdb fed the 5' RACE reads into MiXCR, producing one record per CDR3 protein. The table includes approximately 66,000 distinct CDR3 sequences, nearly 3.5% detected once. Sequencing was carried out using PBMCs. The receptors originated from a man in his forties or fifties with multiple sclerosis. Each CDR3 is given with its conserved first and last residue. The order of the fields is J gene, V gene, CDR3 protein.

J: TRBJ1-2; V: TRBV2; CDR3: CACWWTGGSGYTF
J: TRBJ2-1; V: TRBV5-5; CDR3: CASSSSGHSYNEQFF
J: TRBJ2-2; V: TRBV12-3/TRBV12-4; CDR3: CASSTTPGELFF
J: TRBJ2-2; V: TRBV7-9; CDR3: CASSPSDGELFF
J: TRBJ1-1; V: TRBV7-3; CDR3: CASSLTPGQNTEAFF
J: TRBJ1-1; V: TRBV15; CDR3: CATSSIGGLRKAFF
J: TRBJ2-6; V: TRBV12-3/TRBV12-4; CDR3: CASSLGVRSVPNVLTF
J: TRBJ2-1; V: TRBV12-3/TRBV12-4; CDR3: CASRPGLGSYNEQFF
J: TRBJ1-5; V: TRBV9; CDR3: CASSGPTPDQPQHF
J: TRBJ1-4; V: TRBV7-2; CDR3: CASSLGGAMKEKLFF
J: TRBJ2-4; V: TRBV12-3/TRBV12-4; CDR3: CASRRGGGQNIQYF
J: TRBJ2-7; V: TRBV5-1; CDR3: CASSHLRTTSYEQYF
J: TRBJ2-7; V: TRBV29-1; CDR3: CSVGQPWEQYF
J: TRBJ2-7; V: TRBV7-2; CDR3: CASSSTGTLYEQYF
J: TRBJ2-6; V: TRBV5-1; CDR3: CASSLGTGDSGANVLTF
J: TRBJ2-4; V: TRBV2; CDR3: CASTLGGGEGIQYF
J: TRBJ2-5; V: TRBV12-3/TRBV12-4; CDR3: CASSRGQGASETQYF
J: TRBJ1-1; V: TRBV6-5; CDR3: CASSRGQGGEAFF
J: TRBJ2-7; V: TRBV11-2; CDR3: CASSEFPSGTYEQYF
J: TRBJ1-4; V: TRBV11-2; CDR3: CASSLVTATNEKLFF
J: TRBJ2-5; V: TRBV20-1; CDR3: CSARSLAGGETQYF
J: TRBJ2-7; V: TRBV12-3/TRBV12-4; CDR3: CASRITGVVGQYF
J: TRBJ2-7; V: TRBV5-1; CDR3: CASSPGVSDYEQYF
J: TRBJ2-5; V: TRBV5-6; CDR3: CASSDSRTQYF
J: TRBJ2-1; V: TRBV6-6; CDR3: CASSYSGGGMAEQFF
J: TRBJ2-2; V: TRBV20-1; CDR3: CSSSPSNTGELFF
J: TRBJ1-1; V: TRBV6-1; CDR3: CASSAHSKANTEAFF
J: TRBJ1-1; V: TRBV20-1; CDR3: CSGNGPGGTEAFF
J: TRBJ1-1; V: TRBV5-1; CDR3: CASSPRTGPVAEAFF
J: TRBJ2-5; V: TRBV5-4; CDR3: CASSLATEGQETQYF
J: TRBJ1-5; V: TRBV20-1; CDR3: CSARSGSQPQHF
J: TRBJ1-1; V: TRBV12-3/TRBV12-4; CDR3: CASCTTRGTGGTLETCGRTEAFF
J: TRBJ2-7; V: TRBV5-1; CDR3: CASSSRDSTYEQYF
J: TRBJ1-2; V: TRBV20-1; CDR3: CSARRQRSYGYTF
J: TRBJ2-1; V: TRBV10-3; CDR3: CATGNGLAGVEQFF
J: TRBJ1-3; V: TRBV20-1; CDR3: CSARDGDSSGNTIYF
J: TRBJ2-1; V: TRBV24-1; CDR3: CATSDLQGGSYNEQFF
J: TRBJ2-3; V: TRBV6-1; CDR3: CASSEGGVRTDTQYF
J: TRBJ2-3; V: TRBV7-9; CDR3: CASRRPTDTQYF